This passage covers 15 T cell receptor beta chains from one sample sequenced in a study of shared clonotypes between healthy human individuals. The method was immunoSEQ multiplex PCR; TCRdb's version includes in-frame clones alone and lacks a portion of them. The sample records millions of clones, 85% to 95% being singletons. The sample comprised naive CD4+ T cells sorted from blood. Subset noted: CD45RA+ positively selected. These receptor sequences come from a man between 18 and 35 years old in good health.

The DNA for the CDR3 is TGTGCCAGCGGCATAAAATGGGTCCCGGCCGGGGAGCTGTTTTTT. Amino acids: CASGIKWVPAGELFF. This sequence joins TRBV6-7 and TRBJ2-2; D is unresolved. TRBV6-7 is sorted into the ORF group, with uncertain function. Trimming removed 8 bases at V and 6 bases at J, with 19 bases between. This CDR3 spans 15 amino acids.

This clone was found once. The rearrangement uses TRBV10-2 and TRBJ2-3, with D unclear. Between the trimmed V and J ends, which lost 6 bases and 6 bases, there was a span of 16 bases. CDR1 and CDR2 from the germline V gene are WSHSY and SAAADI. CDR3 length: 14 amino acids. CDR3 nucleotide sequence: TGCGCCAGCAGCGAGGTACTGGGCCGGGATACGCAGTATTTT. It is translated as CASSEVLGRDTQYF.

The V call is TRBV5-1, the J call TRBJ1-1; TRBD1 agrees at 11 bases. Germline V lookup: CDR1 SGHRS, CDR2 YFSETQ. J lost 0 bases, V lost 4 bases, and 11 bases had no gene match. The CDR3 spans 18 residues. As DNA, the CDR3 is TGCGCCAGCAGCCTGGGGACAGGGGGAGTTCTAATGAACACTGAAGCTTTCTTT. Its translation: CASSLGTGGVLMNTEAFF.

The V call is TRBV6-5, the J call TRBJ1-6; D might be TRBD1 (6 bases). Germline V gene sequence: CDR1 MNHEY, CDR2 SVGAGI. Trimming pared 6 bases from V and 7 bases from J, leaving 7 bases between. The CDR3 spans 12 residues. The CDR3 reads CASRDRNSPLHF. In DNA form, the CDR3 reads TGTGCCAGCAGGGACAGAAATTCACCCCTCCACTTT.

The chain recombines TRBV5-1 with TRBJ2-3; D tentatively fits TRBD1 or TRBD2 (6 bases each). Germline assignment: CDR1 SGHRS and CDR2 YFSETQ. V lost 1 base, J lost 4 bases, and 10 bases lay in between. The CDR3 spans 14 residues. CDR3: CASSLRGQADTQYF. In DNA, the CDR3 is TGCGCCAGCAGCTTGCGGGGGCAGGCAGATACGCAGTATTTT.

The chain uses TRBV27 and TRBJ1-1; maybe TRBD1 (6 bases). V gave up 3 bases and J gave up 7 bases, with 15 bases separating them. The V gene's germline CDR1 is MNHEY and CDR2 SMNVEV (reference sequence). The CDR3 is 14 residues long. The CDR3 DNA follows: TGTGCCAGCAGTTTTTCTACAGGGTCTGGTGAAGCTTTCTTT. This translates into CASSFSTGSGEAFF.

The chain couples TRBV5-1 to TRBJ2-7, with 8 bases aligning to TRBD1. The V segment lost 4 bases and the J segment 5 bases; nucleotides outside the gene matches: 8. Germline lookup yields CDR1 SGHRS and CDR2 YFSETQ. The CDR3 covers 14 residues. The CDR3 nucleotides read TGCGCCAGCAGCCCAGGACAGGGACTCCACGAGCAGTACTTC. Protein sequence: CASSPGQGLHEQYF.

The chain recombines TRBV28 with TRBJ1-2; 7 bases align to TRBD1. The CDR3 totals 13 residues. The J segment lost 8 bases and the V segment lost 5 bases, leaving 8 bases of the junction unmatched. The germline CDR1 and CDR2 sequences are MDHEN and SYDVKM. CDR3 protein: CASSLDRWRGYTF. The DNA for the CDR3 is TGTGCCAGCAGTCTGGACAGGTGGCGCGGCTACACCTTC.

V is TRBV7-2 and J is TRBJ2-5, with 7 bases identical to TRBD2. The CDR3 consists of 12 residues. Germline V gene sequence: CDR1 SGHTA, CDR2 FQGNSA. The V segment lost 4 bases and the J segment 7 bases; nucleotides outside the gene matches: 3. Written as DNA, the CDR3 is TGTGCCAGCAGCTCTTCGGGGGGGACCCAGTACTTC. It translates to CASSSSGGTQYF. The full variable domain, rest sourced from reference TRBV7-2 and TRBJ2-5, is GAGVSQSPSNKVTEKGKDVELRCDPISGHTALYWYRQSLGQGLEFLIYFQGNSAPDKSGLPSDRFSAERTGGSVSTLTIQRTQQEDSAVYLCASSSSGGTQYFGPGTRLLVL.

The J gene is TRBJ1-5, the V gene TRBV19; 7 nucleotides agree with TRBD1. The CDR3 extends over 15 amino acids. Germline V CDR1 and CDR2: LNHDA, SQIVND (reference sequence). V lost 7 bases to trimming and J lost 3 bases; unmatched junction nucleotides: 9. Written as DNA, the CDR3 is TGTGCCAGTACCCTCGACAGGGCACACAATCAGCCCCAGCATTTT. Translation: CASTLDRAHNQPQHF.

In its sample, this clone was seen once. The rearrangement joins TRBV6-5 to TRBJ1-2; 11 bases fit TRBD1. Looked up from germline, CDR1 is MNHEY and CDR2 is SVGAGI. J lost 7 bases, V lost 0 bases, and 7 bases had no gene match. The CDR3 extends over 16 amino acids. The CDR3 DNA sequence: TGTGCCAGCAGTTACTCGGTGGACAGGGGGCTTGGTGGCTACACCTTC. As protein: CASSYSVDRGLGGYTF.

This clone is a singleton in its sample. This sample includes further DNA sequences coding for the same CDR3. The rearrangement links TRBV2 to TRBJ2-5, with 10 bases that match TRBD1. This CDR3 is built from 15 residues. Trimming cost V 1 base and J 5 bases; bases outside gene matches: 4. CDR1 and CDR2 from the germline V gene are SNHLY and FYNNEI. CDR3 DNA sequence: TGTGCCAGCAGTGAAGGGACAGGGGGAGGTGAGACCCAGTACTTC. Translated: CASSEGTGGGETQYF. Full variable domain (remainder filled in from reference TRBV2 and TRBJ2-5): EPEVTQTPSHQVTQMGQEVILRCVPISNHLYFYWYRQILGQKVEFLVSFYNNEISEKSEIFDDQFSVERPDGSNFTLKIRSTKLEDSAMYFCASSEGTGGGETQYFGPGTRLLVL.

This chain joins TRBV20-1 and TRBJ2-3; no firm D call. This CDR3 is built from 11 residues. Germline V gene lookup returns CDR1 DFQATT and CDR2 SNEGSKA (reference sequence). Trimming left V 1 base short and J 5 bases short, with 4 bases between. The CDR3 sequence is CSARAVDTQYF. CDR3 DNA sequence: TGCAGTGCTAGAGCGGTAGATACGCAGTATTTT.

The chain employs TRBV5-1 and TRBJ1-4; D might be TRBD1 (6 bases). Germline V gene sequence: CDR1 SGHRS, CDR2 YFSETQ. This CDR3 has 13 amino acids. V gave up 4 bases and J gave up 7 bases, with 11 bases separating them. CDR3 DNA sequence: TGCGCCAGCAGCCAGGGGCAGGGTGAAAAACTGTTTTTT. Translating gives CASSQGQGEKLFF.

Comments on this clone: Its ends do not fully match the called genes, so a read error is possible. Other DNA sequences of this sample code for an identical CDR3. The chain uses TRBV5-1 and TRBJ2-7; TRBD2 matches 7 bases. Germline CDR1 is SGHRS and CDR2 is YFSETQ. The CDR3 sequence is 12 residues long. CDR3 sequence (DNA): TGTGCCAGCAGCTTGGGAGGGTACGAGCAGTACTTC. It codes for CASSLGGYEQYF.